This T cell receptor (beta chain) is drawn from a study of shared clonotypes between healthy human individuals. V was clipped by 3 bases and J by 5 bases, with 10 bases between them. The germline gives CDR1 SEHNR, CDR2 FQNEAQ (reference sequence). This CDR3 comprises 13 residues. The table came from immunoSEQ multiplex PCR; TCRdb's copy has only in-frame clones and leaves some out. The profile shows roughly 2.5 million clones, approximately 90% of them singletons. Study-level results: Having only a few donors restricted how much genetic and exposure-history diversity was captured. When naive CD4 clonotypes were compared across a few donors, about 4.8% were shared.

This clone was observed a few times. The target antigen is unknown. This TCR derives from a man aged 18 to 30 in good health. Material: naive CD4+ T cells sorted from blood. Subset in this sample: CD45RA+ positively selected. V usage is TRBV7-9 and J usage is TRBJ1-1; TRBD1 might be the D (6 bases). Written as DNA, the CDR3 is TGTGCCAGCAGCTTTACAGGGAGGACTGAAGCTTTCTTT. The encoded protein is CASSFTGRTEAFF.